One sample yielded the 5 T cell receptor beta chains listed below, sequenced in a study of blood T cell repertoires in COVID-19. Assay: immunoSEQ multiplex PCR; the TCRdb copy retains only in-frame clones and omits some. The sample includes about 240,000 clones, more than 75% of them seen just once. Sequencing input: PBMCs or T cells enriched from blood (not recorded which). The receptors come from a woman in her thirties or forties with acute COVID-19.

This clone was seen at least ten times. The identical CDR3 is also encoded by other nucleotide sequences in the sample. The V call is TRBV5-6, the J call TRBJ2-1; D unclear. V dropped 4 bases and J dropped 2 bases, with 7 bases sitting between them. Germline V gene sequence: CDR1 SGHDT, CDR2 YYEEEE. CDR3 length: 13 amino acids. The CDR3 DNA sequence: TGTGCCAGCAGCCACTCCCCCTACAATGAGCAGTTCTTC. Translated: CASSHSPYNEQFF.

The chain has TRBV15 and TRBJ1-2; 9 bases line up with TRBD1. Germline V gene lookup returns CDR1 LNHNV and CDR2 YYDKDF (reference sequence). With V trimmed by 0 bases and J by 4 bases, 3 bases remained unmatched. This CDR3 contains 15 residues. This chain's CDR3 is CATSREGQGSYGYTF. The CDR3 region has the DNA TGTGCCACCAGCAGAGAGGGACAGGGATCCTATGGCTACACCTTC.

The CDR3 bases are TGTGCCAGCAGTGAACGTGAGACAGAGCTTCAGACCCTCCACTTT. This codes for CASSERETELQTLHF. The V call is TRBV25-1, the J call TRBJ1-6, with D perhaps matching TRBD1 (5 bases). The CDR3 has 15 residues. Germline V CDR1 and CDR2: MGHDK, SYGVNS. Between the trimmed V and J ends, which lost 2 bases and 14 bases, there was a span of 19 bases.

The chain has TRBV12-5 and TRBJ1-1; D perhaps matches TRBD1 (5 bases). The CDR3 is made up of 14 amino acids. Trimming took off 4 bases at V and 3 bases at J, with 12 bases between the two ends. The germline V gene encodes CDR1 LGHNT and CDR2 FRNRAP. The CDR3 nucleotides are TGTGCTAGTGGTTCGGAGGGACCGGACACTGAAGCTTTCTTT. It yields the protein CASGSEGPDTEAFF.

The chain has TRBV27 and TRBJ1-1; 10 positions match TRBD1. This CDR3 spans 13 amino acids. V lost 5 bases, J lost 4 bases, and 1 base stayed unmatched. Germline CDR1 is MNHEY and CDR2 is SMNVEV (reference sequence). DNA of the CDR3: TGTGCCAGCAGTCGGGACAGGGGCACTGAAGCTTTCTTT. Its protein product is CASSRDRGTEAFF.